The rows below give T cell receptor beta chains drawn from one sample of a study of T cell responses to AZD1222 COVID-19 vaccine. Only in-frame clones appear in the TCRdb table, and some are missing; sequencing was by immunoSEQ multiplex PCR. The sample has about 140,000 clones, roughly 90% seen once. Sample: peripheral blood, taken on day 0 of AZD1222 vaccination. The receptors come from an adult in good health. The CDR3 runs from the conserved cysteine through the conserved F or W. The order of the fields is V gene, clone size, J gene, D gene, CDR3 protein, CDR3 DNA. D genes are given only for firm matches. Rows give clone size only sometimes, using once, few, many, or a class for an expanded clone.

TRBV25-1	.	TRBJ1-1	.	CASSDWGRGRTEAFF	TGTGCCAGCAGTGATTGGGGCAGGGGTCGGACTGAAGCTTTCTTT
TRBV7-9	.	TRBJ1-4	.	CASSSAPGPVRGLFF	TGTGCCAGCAGTTCCGCCCCTGGGCCCGTGAGGGGACTGTTTTTT
TRBV6-5	.	TRBJ1-2	TRBD1	CASRKTGGAFYGYTF	TGTGCCAGCAGAAAAACAGGGGGCGCGTTCTATGGCTACACCTTC
TRBV5-6	.	TRBJ2-2	TRBD1	CASSWGQVNTGELFF	TGTGCCAGCAGCTGGGGACAGGTTAACACCGGGGAGCTGTTTTTT
TRBV13	.	TRBJ2-4	.	CASSDGGQRKNIQYF	TGTGCCAGCAGCGACGGGGGGCAGCGGAAAAACATTCAGTACTTC
TRBV7-6	.	TRBJ2-5	TRBD2	CASSPVGLAGTWGETQYF	TGTGCCAGCAGCCCCGTCGGCCTAGCGGGGACTTGGGGAGAGACCCAGTACTTC
TRBV27	.	TRBJ1-5	TRBD1	CASSPKTGRQPQHF	TGTGCCAGCAGCCCAAAGACAGGGAGGCAGCCCCAGCATTTT
TRBV7-8	.	TRBJ2-7	TRBD2	CASSVTSGVYSYEQYF	TGTGCCAGCAGCGTGACTAGCGGGGTTTACTCCTACGAGCAGTACTTC
TRBV24-1	once	TRBJ2-1	TRBD2	CATSDSSGSGVNNEQFF	TGTGCCACCAGTGACTCTAGCGGGAGTGGGGTTAACAATGAGCAGTTCTTC
TRBV19	.	TRBJ1-3	.	CASSWAGNTIYF	TGTGCCAGTAGTTGGGCTGGAAACACCATATATTTT
TRBV30	.	TRBJ1-6	.	CAWGGRAARSALHF	TGTGCCTGGGGAGGAAGGGCGGCACGTTCAGCCCTCCACTTT
TRBV6-5	.	TRBJ1-4	.	CAVQSNEKLFF	TGTGCCGTCCAGTCTAATGAAAAACTGTTTTTT
TRBV6-5	.	TRBJ1-1	.	CASRLQGGEAFF	TGTGCCAGCAGATTACAGGGCGGTGAAGCTTTCTTT
TRBV28	once	TRBJ2-7	.	CASSLGASEQYF	TGTGCCAGCAGTTTAGGAGCAAGCGAGCAGTACTTC
TRBV7-2	.	TRBJ2-1	TRBD2	CASSSLAGAMYNEQFF	TGTGCCAGCAGCTCCCTAGCGGGAGCCATGTACAATGAGCAGTTCTTC
TRBV6-6	.	TRBJ2-1	.	CASSYSGLNEQFF	TGTGCCAGCAGTTATTCAGGGCTAAATGAGCAGTTCTTC
TRBV5-1	.	TRBJ2-7	TRBD2	CASSLGLTSRYEQYF	TGCGCCAGCAGCTTGGGTCTGACTAGCAGATACGAGCAGTACTTC
TRBV18	.	TRBJ2-3	TRBD1	CASSPPGQNTDTQYF	TGTGCCAGCTCACCACCGGGACAGAACACAGATACGCAGTATTTT
TRBV2	.	TRBJ1-1	.	CASSDRRVANTEAFF	TGTGCCAGCAGTGACCGCAGGGTGGCGAACACTGAAGCTTTCTTT
TRBV28	.	TRBJ1-3	.	CASSLLTVGDGGNTIYF	TGTGCCAGCAGTTTATTAACCGTGGGGGACGGTGGAAACACCATATATTTT
TRBV27	.	TRBJ2-7	TRBD2	CASSFSGRAYEQYF	TGTGCCAGCAGTTTTAGCGGGAGGGCCTACGAGCAGTACTTC
TRBV7-2	.	TRBJ1-1	.	CASSYVGFTEAFF	TGTGCCAGCAGCTACGTAGGCTTCACTGAAGCTTTCTTT
TRBV11-3	few	TRBJ1-3	.	CASSETGRNTIYF	TGTGCCAGCAGCGAAACAGGGCGAAACACCATATATTTT
TRBV18	.	TRBJ2-2	TRBD1	CASSPPIPGGLFF	TGTGCCAGCTCACCACCGATTCCAGGGGGGCTGTTTTTT
TRBV3-1/TRBV3-2	once	TRBJ2-2	TRBD2	CASSQRREANTGELFF	TGTGCCAGCAGCCAGAGGCGGGAGGCGAACACCGGGGAGCTGTTTTTT
TRBV6-5	.	TRBJ2-6	.	CASSYRLYAGANVLTF	TGTGCCAGCAGTTACCGGCTGTATGCTGGGGCCAACGTCCTGACTTTC
TRBV30	.	TRBJ2-1	TRBD2	CAWSVLAGYNEQFF	TGTGCCTGGAGTGTACTAGCGGGCTACAATGAGCAGTTCTTC
TRBV11-2	.	TRBJ2-7	TRBD2	CASSLGGASGRYEQYF	TGTGCCAGCAGCTTAGGTGGGGCTAGCGGGAGGTACGAGCAGTACTTC
TRBV29-1	.	TRBJ2-1	TRBD2	CSVLAGDIHEQFF	TGCAGCGTCCTAGCGGGAGATATTCATGAGCAGTTCTTC
TRBV4-1	.	TRBJ2-5	.	CASSQNPGETQYF	TGCGCCAGCAGCCAGAACCCGGGGGAGACCCAGTACTTC
TRBV24-1	.	TRBJ1-5	.	CATSHRDSNQPQHF	TGTGCCACCAGTCACAGGGATAGCAATCAGCCCCAGCATTTT
TRBV18	.	TRBJ1-5	.	CASSPGQRNQPQHF	TGTGCCAGCTCACCAGGGCAGAGAAATCAGCCCCAGCATTTT
TRBV5-4	.	TRBJ2-7	TRBD1	CASSLGQGGEQYF	TGTGCCAGCAGCTTGGGACAGGGCGGCGAGCAGTACTTC
TRBV18	.	TRBJ1-5	.	CASSPLGSGAFNQPQHF	TGTGCCAGCTCACCATTGGGTTCGGGGGCCTTTAATCAGCCCCAGCATTTT
TRBV9	few	TRBJ2-2	TRBD1	CASSVGQGNGELFF	TGTGCCAGCAGCGTAGGACAGGGGAACGGGGAGCTGTTTTTT
TRBV24-1	.	TRBJ2-2	.	CATSDFRQRNTGELFF	TGTGCCACCAGTGATTTTCGGCAGAGGAACACCGGGGAGCTGTTTTTT
TRBV2	.	TRBJ1-6	.	CASRPHNSPLHF	TGTGCCAGTAGACCTCATAATTCACCCCTCCACTTT
TRBV7-8	.	TRBJ1-5	.	CASSPVRLDQPQHF	TGTGCCAGCAGCCCAGTCCGCTTGGATCAGCCCCAGCATTTT
TRBV28	.	TRBJ2-2	.	CASSLDSANTGELFF	TGTGCCAGCAGTTTAGACAGTGCGAACACCGGGGAGCTGTTTTTT
TRBV6-2/TRBV6-3	.	TRBJ2-7	.	CASSYSGPPEGEQYF	TGTGCCAGCAGTTACTCGGGCCCACCGGAGGGCGAGCAGTACTTC
TRBV12-3/TRBV12-4	.	TRBJ1-5	.	CASSLMSNQPQHF	TGTGCCAGCAGTTTGATGAGCAATCAGCCCCAGCATTTT
TRBV3-1/TRBV3-2	.	TRBJ2-1	.	CASSQDFHEQFF	TGTGCCAGCAGCCAAGACTTCCACGAGCAGTTCTTC
TRBV7-9	.	TRBJ2-1	.	CASSPAAYNEQFF	TGTGCCAGCAGCCCCGCAGCGTACAATGAGCAGTTCTTC
TRBV3-1/TRBV3-2	.	TRBJ1-6	.	CASSQTGRQKNSPLHF	TGTGCCAGCAGCCAAACAGGGAGACAAAAGAATTCACCCCTCCACTTT
TRBV14	.	TRBJ2-1	.	CASSQDRHEQFF	TGTGCCAGCAGCCAAGATAGGCATGAGCAGTTCTTC
TRBV2	.	TRBJ1-6	.	CASSVFEGARNSPLHF	TGTGCCAGCAGTGTTTTCGAGGGTGCGCGCAATTCACCCCTCCACTTT
TRBV5-1	few	TRBJ2-5	TRBD2	CASSLRLAGGLGETQYF	TGCGCCAGCAGCTTGAGGCTAGCGGGAGGACTGGGAGAGACCCAGTACTTC